One sample yielded the 31 T cell receptor beta chains listed below, sequenced in a study of blood T cell repertoires in COVID-19. Repertoires were generated with immunoSEQ multiplex PCR, while TCRdb's copy carries only in-frame clones and drops some. The sample gives tens of thousands of clones, 85% of which show up once; about 10% is in the top ten. Sequencing was performed on peripheral blood. Receptors originate from a human donor in a cohort sampled during active COVID-19.

V is TRBV28 and J is TRBJ1-1, with D hard to call. V dropped 6 bases and J dropped 3 bases, with 8 bases sitting between them. The germline V gene has CDR1 MDHEN and CDR2 SYDVKM. The CDR3 runs 12 residues. In nucleotides, the CDR3 is TGTGCCAGCAGAACGGTAGACACTGAAGCTTTCTTT. Its protein product is CASRTVDTEAFF.

This clone was observed a handful of times. The V gene is TRBV28, the J gene TRBJ1-2; the match to TRBD1 covers 9 bases. Trimming cost V 1 base and J 8 bases; bases outside gene matches: 8. Germline V gene data show CDR1 as MDHEN and CDR2 as SYDVKM. This CDR3 is built from 15 residues. The CDR3 loop reads CASSLSRTGVGGYTF. Here the CDR3 DNA reads TGTGCCAGCAGTTTATCCCGGACAGGGGTAGGCGGCTACACCTTC.

The chain combines TRBV19 with TRBJ2-7; D unclear. Looked up from germline, CDR1 is LNHDA and CDR2 is SQIVND (reference sequence). This CDR3 has 12 residues. V gave up 5 bases and J gave up 6 bases, with 11 bases separating them. The DNA for the CDR3 is TGTGCCAGTAGTGCCTTGGGCGCCGAGCAGTACTTC. Its protein is CASSALGAEQYF.

The rearrangement links TRBV7-9 to TRBJ2-7; 7 nucleotides agree with TRBD2. This CDR3 spans 14 amino acids. V lost 1 base, J lost 5 bases, and 5 bases stayed unmatched. Germline lookup yields CDR1 SEHNR and CDR2 FQNEAQ (reference sequence). CDR3 DNA: TGTGCCAGCAGCTTAGGAGGGACTACGGACGAGCAGTACTTC. Translating it yields CASSLGGTTDEQYF.

V is TRBV5-1 and J is TRBJ2-5; 9 bases line up with TRBD2. This CDR3 has 16 amino acids. The trim removed 6 bases at V and 5 bases at J, leaving 14 bases unmatched. The germline CDR1 and CDR2 sequences are SGHRS and YFSETQ. CDR3 DNA: TGCGCCAGCACCACACTCCCCGGGACTAGCTTTGAGACCCAGTACTTC. Translated: CASTTLPGTSFETQYF.

The chain combines TRBV9 with TRBJ1-1, with D maybe TRBD1 (5 bases). Trimming took off 3 bases at V and 0 bases at J, with 9 bases between the two ends. The CDR3 has 14 amino acids. The germline gives CDR1 SGDLS, CDR2 YYNGEE. DNA for the CDR3: TGTGCCAGCAGCGCTGGACACCTGAACACTGAAGCTTTCTTT. Protein sequence: CASSAGHLNTEAFF.

The chain couples TRBV20-1 to TRBJ2-7, with D possibly matching TRBD1 (5 bases). Germline assignment: CDR1 DFQATT and CDR2 SNEGSKA (reference sequence). This CDR3 is 11 amino acids long. V lost 4 bases and J 3 bases, leaving 7 bases between the germline ends. Here the CDR3 DNA reads TGCAGTGCTACCAGGGACTACGAGCAGTACTTC. Translated: CSATRDYEQYF.

The genes are TRBV4-3 and TRBJ2-3; D remains unclear. The CDR3 length is 14 residues. V lost 8 bases to trimming and J lost 0 bases, with 12 bases between them. Germline CDR1 LGHNA, CDR2 YSLEER. CDR3 sequence reads: CASSSYSSTDTQYF. Written as DNA, the CDR3 is TGCGCCAGCTCCAGCTACAGTAGCACAGATACGCAGTATTTT.

DNA for the CDR3: TGTGCCAGCAGCGTAGCCCCCAGCGGGAGCTACGAGCAGTACTTC. It encodes CASSVAPSGSYEQYF. The chain joins TRBV9 to TRBJ2-7; 8 bases line up with TRBD2. From germline, CDR1 is SGDLS and CDR2 YYNGEE. V shed 0 bases and J 3 bases; nucleotides not matched to a gene: 5. This CDR3 region has 15 residues.

This chain joins TRBV4-1 and TRBJ2-5; weak D call: TRBD2 (5 bases). This CDR3 contains 13 residues. Trimming removed 1 base from V and 8 bases from J, with 11 bases in between. The germline V gene encodes CDR1 MGHRA and CDR2 YSYEKL. The CDR3 region is CASSQGKEGTQYF. CDR3 nucleotide sequence: TGCGCCAGCAGCCAAGGGAAAGAGGGAACCCAGTACTTC.

V is TRBV28 and J is TRBJ2-7; 15 bases match TRBD2. V lost 4 bases to trimming and J lost 3 bases; unmatched junction nucleotides: 1. The CDR3 is made up of 15 amino acids. From germline, CDR1 is MDHEN and CDR2 SYDVKM. Here the CDR3 reads CASSWGLAGGYEQYF. The DNA for the CDR3 is TGTGCCAGCAGTTGGGGACTAGCGGGAGGCTACGAGCAGTACTTC.

This clone showed up just once. V usage is TRBV27 and J usage is TRBJ1-1; D gene unclear. The CDR3 runs 11 residues. With 4 bases removed from V and 5 bases from J, the gap between germline ends came to 5 bases. Per germline, CDR1 MNHEY and CDR2 SMNVEV (reference sequence). CDR3 protein: CASSSGTEAFF. For the CDR3, the DNA is TGTGCCAGCAGTTCCGGGACTGAAGCTTTCTTT.

The gene calls are TRBV28 and TRBJ1-5; D remains ambiguous. CDR3 length: 15 residues. The ends were cut back, 3 bases at V and 4 bases at J, with 13 bases in the middle. Germline V lookup: CDR1 MDHEN, CDR2 SYDVKM. This CDR3 is CASSLAARGNQPQHF. The CDR3 DNA sequence: TGTGCCAGCAGTTTGGCAGCAAGAGGAAATCAGCCCCAGCATTTT.

The V call is TRBV27, the J call TRBJ2-1; a weak D match, TRBD1 (6 bases). This CDR3 has 13 amino acids. V lost 3 bases, J lost 12 bases, and 15 bases lay in between. The germline CDR1 and CDR2 sequences are MNHEY and SMNVEV (reference sequence). The DNA of the CDR3 is TGTGCCAGCAGTTTGGGGGCCCTGGGGTGGCAGTTCTTC. As protein: CASSLGALGWQFF.

This sequence joins TRBV5-1 and TRBJ2-7, with TRBD2 identical over 7 bases. From germline, CDR1 is SGHRS and CDR2 YFSETQ. The V gene end was trimmed by 4 bases and the J gene end by 2 bases; junction bases not matched to a gene: 6. This CDR3 has 14 amino acids. This chain's CDR3 is CASSEGGRPYEQYF. In DNA, the CDR3 is TGCGCCAGCAGCGAGGGCGGGAGACCCTACGAGCAGTACTTC.

The chain recombines TRBV5-1 with TRBJ1-2; TRBD1 matches at 8 bases. This CDR3 spans 14 amino acids. Germline V gives CDR1 SGHRS, CDR2 YFSETQ. The trim removed 3 bases at V and 4 bases at J, leaving 5 bases unmatched. CDR3 sequence (DNA): TGCGCCAGCAGCTCGGCAGGGGGCGGCTATGGCTACACCTTC. Translated: CASSSAGGGYGYTF.

The chain joins TRBV5-1 to TRBJ2-7, with TRBD2 identical over 12 bases. The CDR3 loop spans 15 amino acids. J was trimmed by 1 base and V by 3 bases; bases with no gene match: 2. Per germline, CDR1 SGHRS and CDR2 YFSETQ. This chain's CDR3 is CASSSTSGSSYEQYF. The CDR3 region has the DNA TGCGCCAGCAGCTCGACTAGCGGGAGTTCCTACGAGCAGTACTTC.

The V and J genes are TRBV5-1 and TRBJ1-6, with 8 nucleotides matching TRBD1. The CDR3 totals 15 residues. Germline CDR1 and CDR2: SGHRS and YFSETQ. The V and J ends lost 4 bases and 8 bases, in that order; junction bases with no gene match: 8. The CDR3 here is CASSTWTGSHSPLHF. CDR3 sequence (DNA): TGCGCCAGCAGCACTTGGACAGGGAGTCATTCACCCCTCCACTTT.

In its sample, this clone was seen once. The CDR3 region is CAYPVRTVTSSTDTQYF. CDR3 nucleotide sequence: TGTGCCTATCCGGTTAGGACAGTTACATCTAGCACAGATACGCAGTATTTT. The chain carries TRBV21-1 and TRBJ2-3; the DNA was not used to check the table's D call, TRBD1. TRBV21-1 corresponds to a pseudogene. This CDR3 is 17 amino acids long.

This clone was counted a few times. The rearrangement links TRBV28 to TRBJ2-7; 8 bases are shared with TRBD1. The CDR3 spans 16 residues. The V segment lost 6 bases and the J segment 6 bases; nucleotides outside the gene matches: 16. Germline CDR1 and CDR2: MDHEN and SYDVKM. The CDR3 nucleotides are TGTGCCAGCAGCACTGATGGACAGGGATCCCTCGGCGAGCAGTACTTC. Its protein is CASSTDGQGSLGEQYF.

The CDR3 here is CASSLTSGNTYNEQFF. The CDR3 nucleotides read TGCGCCAGCAGCCTGACTAGCGGAAACACCTACAATGAGCAGTTCTTC. This chain links TRBV10-1 with TRBJ2-1, with 9 positions matching TRBD2. This CDR3 has 16 amino acids. Trimming cost V 6 bases and J 2 bases; bases outside gene matches: 8. CDR1 and CDR2 (germline): WNHNN, SYGVQD (reference sequence).

The genes are TRBV9 and TRBJ2-7; TRBD2 might be the D (7 bases). Germline CDR1 and CDR2: SGDLS and YYNGEE. The V and J ends lost 4 bases and 2 bases respectively, with 16 bases between them. The CDR3 spans 15 residues. The CDR3 nucleotides are TGTGCCAGCAGCCCCAGGGGCGGGAGCCCCTACGAGCAGTACTTC. It yields the protein CASSPRGGSPYEQYF.

This sequence joins TRBV18 and TRBJ1-1; 7 bases are a match to TRBD1. The CDR3 spans 14 residues. J gave up 4 bases and V 6 bases, and 8 bases lay outside the gene matches. In germline, CDR1 is KGHSH, CDR2 LQKENI. The CDR3 loop is CASSPNRGTTEAFF. The CDR3 DNA sequence: TGTGCCAGCTCGCCCAACAGGGGTACCACTGAAGCTTTCTTT.

The V and J genes are TRBV27 and TRBJ2-5, with 8 bases matching TRBD2. Trimming at V came to 3 bases and at J to 2 bases, leaving 5 bases not matched to a gene. Per germline, CDR1 MNHEY and CDR2 SMNVEV (reference sequence). The CDR3 has 15 residues. This chain's CDR3 is CASSLRSSGQETQYF. The CDR3 nucleotides read TGTGCCAGCAGTTTGCGCTCTAGCGGGCAAGAGACCCAGTACTTC.

The DNA of the CDR3 is TGTGCCATCAGTACTAGACAGGGGATCACAGATACGCAGTATTTT. It specifies CAISTRQGITDTQYF. The rearrangement uses TRBV10-3 and TRBJ2-3; 8 nucleotides agree with TRBD1. The CDR3 runs to 15 residues. In germline, CDR1 is ENHRY, CDR2 SYGVKD. Trimming cost V 5 bases and J 2 bases; bases outside gene matches: 6.

This chain uses TRBV5-1 with TRBJ2-2; 7 nucleotides match TRBD1. The CDR3 has 17 residues. CDR1 is SGHRS, CDR2 YFSETQ, per germline. V lost 0 bases, J lost 4 bases, and 9 bases stayed unmatched. The CDR3 DNA reads as TGCGCCAGCAGCTTGGGTGGTAGGGGGCAAGTCACCGGGGAGCTGTTTTTT. Translated: CASSLGGRGQVTGELFF. Complete variable domain (other parts from reference TRBV5-1 and TRBJ2-2): KAGVTQTPRYLIKTRGQQVTLSCSPISGHRSVSWYQQTPGQGLQFLFEYFSETQRNKGNFPGRFSGRQFSNSRSEMNVSTLELGDSALYLCASSLGGRGQVTGELFFGEGSRLTVL.

The gene calls are TRBV6-1 and TRBJ1-1, with D tentatively TRBD1 (6 bases). The CDR3 runs 12 residues. The ends were cut back, 1 base at V and 6 bases at J, with 6 bases in the middle. The germline V gene has CDR1 MNHNS and CDR2 SASEGT. The DNA for the CDR3 is TGTGCCAGCAGTGAAGGACAGGCTGAAGCTTTCTTT. This sequence encodes CASSEGQAEAFF.

This chain connects TRBV3-1 (or the pseudogene TRBV3-2) to TRBJ1-2, with D possibly being TRBD1 (6 bases). V lost 4 bases and J 8 bases, leaving 14 bases between the germline ends. The CDR3 spans 13 residues. Germline V CDR1 and CDR2: LGHDT, YNNKEL (reference sequence). The CDR3 protein is CASSPRGNEGYTF. DNA of the CDR3: TGTGCCAGCAGCCCCAGGGGTAATGAAGGCTACACCTTC.

The CDR3 bases are TGCAGCGTTGGGGAGCGATTGGGTTCCGAGCAGTACTTC. Protein: CSVGERLGSEQYF. V usage is TRBV29-1 and J usage is TRBJ2-7; a weak D match, TRBD2 (5 bases). V was cut by 4 bases and J by 6 bases, with 16 bases left in between. This CDR3 has 13 amino acids. Per the germline V gene, CDR1 is SQVTM and CDR2 is ANQGSEA.

The CDR3 sequence: CASSLKRAVTDTQYF. The CDR3 region has the DNA TGTGCCAGCAGTTTGAAGCGGGCCGTCACAGATACGCAGTATTTT. This rearrangement joins TRBV27 to TRBJ2-3, with D perhaps TRBD2 (6 bases). The germline CDR1 and CDR2 sequences are MNHEY and SMNVEV (reference sequence). V lost 3 bases and J lost 2, with 12 bases in between. The CDR3 extends over 15 amino acids.

The count of this clone is one. This sequence joins TRBV7-2 and TRBJ1-2, with unresolved D. The germline gives CDR1 SGHTA, CDR2 FQGNSA. This CDR3 region has 16 residues. CDR3 sequence: CGFPVNHPNPNYGYTF. Here the CDR3 DNA reads TGTGGGTTTCCCGTTAACCATCCTAATCCTAACTATGGCTACACCTTC.